This is a list of T cell receptor beta chains from one sample in a study of cytomegalovirus exposure and HLA in healthy donors. Only in-frame clones appear in the TCRdb table, and some are missing; sequencing was by immunoSEQ multiplex PCR. The sample's table shows under 65,000 clones. What was sequenced was PBMCs. Receptor source: a woman between 18 and 29 years old in good health and CMV-seronegative. Both conserved end residues are part of each CDR3. A D gene is named only where the DNA matches it firmly.

D | J | V | length | DNA | CDR3
TRBD2 | TRBJ2-7 | TRBV13 | 14 | TGTGCCAGCAGCTCCGGACTAGGATCCTACGAGCAGTACTTC | CASSSGLGSYEQYF
NA | TRBJ2-5 | TRBV6-5 | 16 | TGTGCCAGCAGTTACTCGAGTGGGACACAGAAAGAGACCCAGTACTTC | CASSYSSGTQKETQYF
NA | TRBJ2-5 | TRBV16 | 13 | TGTGCCAGCAGCCAAGGAGCGGATCGGTCCCAGTACTTC | CASSQGADRSQYF
TRBD1 | TRBJ1-2 | TRBV5-4 | 18 | TGTGCCAGCAGCTTCGGAAGCCTTTATGGACAGGGCCTCTATGGCTACACCTTC | CASSFGSLYGQGLYGYTF
TRBD1 | TRBJ2-5 | TRBV6-5 | 13 | TGTGCCAGCAGTTTCAGACCCCAGGGGGACCAGTACTTC | CASSFRPQGDQYF
NA | TRBJ1-1 | TRBV2 | 11 | TGTGCCAGCAGTGCTAAAATAGAAGCTTTCTTT | CASSAKIEAFF
TRBD1 | TRBJ1-1 | TRBV6-5 | 15 | TGTGCCAGCAGTTACTCCCCGAGACAGGGGAGTGAAGCTTTCTTT | CASSYSPRQGSEAFF
TRBD2 | TRBJ2-7 | TRBV9 | 14 | TGTGCCAGCAGCGTGGCTACTAGCGGCGTTGAGCAGTACTTC | CASSVATSGVEQYF
NA | TRBJ2-6 | TRBV9 | 13 | TGTGCCAGCAGCGTAGGGGCAGCCAACGTCCTGACTTTC | CASSVGAANVLTF
NA | TRBJ2-1 | TRBV7-3 | 13 | TGTGCCAGCAGCTTAGACTTCTACAATGAGCAGTTCTTC | CASSLDFYNEQFF
TRBD2 | TRBJ2-5 | TRBV13 | 16 | TGTGCCAGCAGCGCATCCCTAGCGGGGGTAAGAGAGACCCAGTACTTC | CASSASLAGVRETQYF
NA | TRBJ1-6 | TRBV9 | 12 | TGTGCCAGCAGCGTTCAGAATTCACCCCTCCACTTT | CASSVQNSPLHF
TRBD1 | TRBJ1-6 | TRBV2 | 15 | TGTGCCAGCAGGGTCTTCGGGACAGGGAACTCACCCCTCCACTTT | CASRVFGTGNSPLHF
NA | TRBJ2-5 | TRBV6-1 | 14 | TGTGCCAGTGCAGCTTCGGGGGGCAAAGAGACCCAGTACTTC | CASAASGGKETQYF
TRBD1 | TRBJ1-2 | TRBV2 | 14 | TGTGCCAGCAGCGCCGGGACAGGGAACTATGGCTACACCTTC | CASSAGTGNYGYTF
NA | TRBJ2-3 | TRBV4-2 | 16 | TGTGCCAGCAGCCAAGCAAGCGGAGCTAGCACAGATACGCAGTATTTT | CASSQASGASTDTQYF
NA | TRBJ1-5 | TRBV6-1 | 15 | TGTGCCAGCAGTGTGGGGGGAGGGAACAATCAGCCCCAGCATTTT | CASSVGGGNNQPQHF
TRBD2 | TRBJ2-7 | TRBV13 | 15 | TGTGCCAGCAGCCCGGGGACTAGCGGAAATTACGAGCAGTACTTC | CASSPGTSGNYEQYF
NA | TRBJ1-2 | TRBV6-5 | 14 | TGTGCCAGCACCTCGCAGGGGTTGGCCTATGGCTACACCTTC | CASTSQGLAYGYTF
NA | TRBJ2-3 | TRBV5-1 | 14 | TGCGCCAGCAGCCCTGGGCCTACCACAGATACGCAGTATTTT | CASSPGPTTDTQYF
NA | TRBJ2-5 | TRBV5-1 | 12 | TGCGCCAGCAGCCAGTACCAAGAGACCCAGTACTTC | CASSQYQETQYF
NA | TRBJ1-2 | TRBV6-7 | 14 | TGTGCCAGCAGTTACTTAGACAGGACTTATGGCTACACCTTC | CASSYLDRTYGYTF
NA | TRBJ1-6 | TRBV25-1 | 14 | TGTGCCAGCCCAAGACTGGTTTATAATTCACCCCTCCACTTT | CASPRLVYNSPLHF
NA | TRBJ2-3 | TRBV4-1 | 16 | TGCGCCAGCAGCCAAGTTGTTAGCGTGGGCACAGATACGCAGTATTTT | CASSQVVSVGTDTQYF
NA | TRBJ1-1 | TRBV14 | 14 | TGTGCCAGCAGCCCGTTGGCGCGGGGCACTGAAGCTTTCTTT | CASSPLARGTEAFF
TRBD1 | TRBJ1-5 | TRBV5-1 | 15 | TGCGCCAGCAGCTTGGACGGACAGGGGAATCAGCCCCAGCATTTT | CASSLDGQGNQPQHF
NA | TRBJ1-1 | TRBV29-1 | 12 | TGCAGCGTTGAAAGAATCGAGACTGAAGCTTTCTTT | CSVERIETEAFF